This TCR beta chain emerged from a study of T cells in Graves' hyperthyroidism and ophthalmopathy. This clonotype was detected many times. Researchers defined stable Graves' hyperthyroidism as no ophthalmopathy progression within 18 months. Amplification targeted TCR beta CDR3 regions from RNA transcripts. Using the HTBI primer set, a first-round RT-PCR was run on the TCR CDR3. TCRdb reanalysed the multiplex PCR reads using MiXCR and keeps one entry per CDR3 protein. The table includes hundreds of thousands of distinct CDR3 sequences, around 15% detected once. Sequencing input: blood. This clonotype was sampled from a woman younger than 45 with Graves' hyperthyroidism.

CDR3 DNA: TGCAGTGTCAGGGGACAGGGACCAAGCTCCTACAATGAGCAGTTCTTC. The encoded protein is CSVRGQGPSSYNEQFF. This sequence joins TRBV20-1 and TRBJ2-1; 9 bases line up with TRBD1. Per the germline V gene, CDR1 is DFQATT and CDR2 is SNEGSKA (reference sequence). The trim removed 7 bases at V and 0 bases at J, leaving 10 bases unmatched. The CDR3 has 16 amino acids.